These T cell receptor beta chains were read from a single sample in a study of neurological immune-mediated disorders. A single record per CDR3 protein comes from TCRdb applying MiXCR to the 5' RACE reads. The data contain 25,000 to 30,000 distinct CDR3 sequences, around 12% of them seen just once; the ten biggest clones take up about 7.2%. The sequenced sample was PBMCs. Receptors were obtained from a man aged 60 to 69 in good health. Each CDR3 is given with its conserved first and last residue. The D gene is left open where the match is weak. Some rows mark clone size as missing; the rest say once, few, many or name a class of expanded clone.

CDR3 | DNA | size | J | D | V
CASSYSAWNEQYF | TGTGCCAGCAGTTACTCCGCTTGGAACGAGCAGTACTTC | many | TRBJ2-7 | . | TRBV6-6
CASSLDVSIPNYGYTF | TGCGCCAGCAGCTTGGATGTCAGTATTCCTAACTATGGCTACACCTTC | medium-sized | TRBJ1-2 | . | TRBV5-1
CASSVSGGRTYNEQFF | TGTGCCAGCAGCGTAAGCGGGGGCCGAACCTACAATGAGCAGTTCTTC | many | TRBJ2-1 | TRBD2 | TRBV9
CSASVLNTGELFF | TGCAGTGCTAGTGTCCTGAACACCGGGGAGCTGTTTTTT | many | TRBJ2-2 | . | TRBV20-1
CASSPRGGDTEAFF | TGTGCCAGCTCACCGAGGGGGGGTGACACTGAAGCTTTCTTT | many | TRBJ1-1 | . | TRBV18
CASSGQGATNEKLFF | TGCGCCAGCAGCGGACAGGGGGCAACTAATGAAAAACTGTTTTTT | many | TRBJ1-4 | TRBD1 | TRBV5-1
CSARDVMLFGNEQFF | TGCAGTGCTAGAGATGTCATGTTGTTTGGCAATGAGCAGTTCTTC | medium-sized | TRBJ2-1 | . | TRBV20-1
CASSPPETPGGEQFF | TGTGCCAGCTCACCACCCGAGACCCCAGGGGGTGAGCAGTTCTTC | many | TRBJ2-1 | TRBD1 | TRBV18
CASSLDQTAGGLQETQYF | TGTGCCAGCAGCTTAGACCAAACGGCGGGGGGGCTACAAGAGACCCAGTACTTC | many | TRBJ2-5 | TRBD2 | TRBV7-8
CASSVTYSYNEQFF | TGTGCCAGCAGCGTAACCTATTCCTACAATGAGCAGTTCTTC | once | TRBJ2-1 | . | TRBV5-5
CASSKGQKADTIYF | TGTGCCAGCAGTAAGGGACAGAAGGCGGACACCATATATTTT | many | TRBJ1-3 | TRBD1 | TRBV13
CASSSPGGVSTDTQYF | TGTGCCAGCAGCTCGCCTGGAGGGGTGAGCACAGATACGCAGTATTTT | . | TRBJ2-3 | . | TRBV7-9
CASIPTSGSHEQFF | TGCGCCAGCATCCCGACTAGCGGGAGCCATGAGCAGTTCTTC | many | TRBJ2-1 | TRBD2 | TRBV5-1
CSARGLLTGELFF | TGCAGTGCTAGAGGTCTGCTCACCGGGGAGCTGTTTTTT | many | TRBJ2-2 | . | TRBV20-1
CASTTRVTGEQYF | TGTGCCAGCACCACCCGAGTAACAGGCGAGCAGTACTTC | many | TRBJ2-7 | . | TRBV12-3/TRBV12-4
CASSSELAGGTDTQYF | TGTGCCAGCAGCTCCGAACTAGCGGGAGGGACAGATACGCAGTATTTT | . | TRBJ2-3 | TRBD2 | TRBV7-9
CASSHVRGQLNTEAFF | TGTGCCAGCAGCCATGTAAGAGGACAGCTGAACACTGAAGCTTTCTTT | medium-sized | TRBJ1-1 | . | TRBV7-2